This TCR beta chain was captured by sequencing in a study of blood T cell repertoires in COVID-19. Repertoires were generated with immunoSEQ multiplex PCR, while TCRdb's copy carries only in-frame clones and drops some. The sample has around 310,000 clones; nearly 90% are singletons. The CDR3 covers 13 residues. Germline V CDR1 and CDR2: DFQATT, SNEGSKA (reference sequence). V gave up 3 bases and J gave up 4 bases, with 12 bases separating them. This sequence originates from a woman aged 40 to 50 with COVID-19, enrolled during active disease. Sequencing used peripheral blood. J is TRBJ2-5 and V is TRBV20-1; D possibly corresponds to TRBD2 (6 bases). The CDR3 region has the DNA TGCAGTGCTAGTCCGGCGGGGCTAGAGACCCAGTACTTC. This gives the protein CSASPAGLETQYF.